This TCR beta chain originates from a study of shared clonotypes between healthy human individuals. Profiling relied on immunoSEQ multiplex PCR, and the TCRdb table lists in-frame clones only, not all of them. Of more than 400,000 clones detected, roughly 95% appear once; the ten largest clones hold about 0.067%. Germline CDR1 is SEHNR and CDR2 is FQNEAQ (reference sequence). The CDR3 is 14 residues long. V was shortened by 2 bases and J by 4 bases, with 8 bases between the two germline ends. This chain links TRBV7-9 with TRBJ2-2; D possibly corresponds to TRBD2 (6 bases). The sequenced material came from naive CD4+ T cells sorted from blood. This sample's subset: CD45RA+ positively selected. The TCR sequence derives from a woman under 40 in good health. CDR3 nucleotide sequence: TGTGCCAGCAGCTTAAAGCGGGTCACCGGGGAGCTGTTTTTT. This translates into CASSLKRVTGELFF.